Below, 10 T cell receptor beta chains from the same sample are listed, as sequenced in a study of shared clonotypes between healthy human individuals (dated by TCRdb to about 2020). Libraries were built with the immunoSEQ multiplex PCR assay. Held by TCRdb, this immuneACCESS table contains in-frame sequences only and omits some clones. Under half of the omission traces to an unresolved V gene where checked; the cause of the rest is unknown. The sample records about 2 million clones, 85% to 95% of which are singletons. The biggest ten clones account for less than 1.5% of the sample. CD8 naive samples were CD45RO-negative cells positively selected for CCR7, giving a CD45RA+CCR7+ population that excluded TemRA cells. The sample was naive CD8+ T cells sorted from blood. The cell subset or site label corresponds to: CD45RA+CCR7+. The receptors derive from a man between 18 and 35 years old in good health.

This chain uses TRBV7-9 with TRBJ1-4, with D perhaps matching TRBD1 (6 bases). The germline V gene has CDR1 SEHNR and CDR2 FQNEAQ (reference sequence). This CDR3 has 16 residues. V was trimmed by 2 bases and J by 7 bases, leaving 17 bases between them. The CDR3 here is CASSLRNREEGEKLFF. DNA for the CDR3: TGTGCCAGCAGCTTACGAAACAGGGAAGAAGGTGAAAAACTGTTTTTT.

The chain is built from TRBV7-9 and TRBJ1-2; D may be TRBD1 (6 bases). Germline V CDR1 and CDR2: SEHNR, FQNEAQ (reference sequence). V was shortened by 5 bases and J by 6 bases, with 19 bases between the two germline ends. This CDR3 is built from 15 residues. The CDR3 loop is CASSPPVGGLDGYTF. The CDR3 DNA follows: TGTGCCAGCAGCCCCCCTGTAGGGGGTTTGGATGGCTACACCTTC.

DNA for the CDR3: TGTGCCTGCCCCCAGGGCTATGGCTACACCTTC. Translating it yields CACPQGYGYTF. The chain is built from TRBV30 and TRBJ1-2; possibly TRBD1 for D (5 bases). The V gene lost 6 bases and the J gene lost 4 bases, with 9 bases spanning the gap. Germline lookup yields CDR1 GTSNPN and CDR2 SVGIG (reference sequence). The CDR3 consists of 11 residues.

This chain connects TRBV5-1 to TRBJ2-7; tentative D call: TRBD2 (5 bases). The CDR3 totals 14 residues. V was clipped by 4 bases and J by 2 bases, with 13 bases between them. Per germline, CDR1 SGHRS and CDR2 YFSETQ. The CDR3 sequence is CASSPPGFTYEQYF. The CDR3 DNA sequence: TGCGCCAGCAGCCCCCCGGGATTCACCTACGAGCAGTACTTC.

This sequence joins TRBV5-6 and TRBJ2-5, with D possibly TRBD1 on 6 matching bases. The CDR3 runs 12 residues. V was cut by 0 bases and J by 7 bases, with 7 bases left in between. Germline V gives CDR1 SGHDT, CDR2 YYEEEE. The DNA of the CDR3 is TGTGCCAGCAGCTTGGTAGGGGGGACCCAGTACTTC. This encodes CASSLVGGTQYF.

This clone has a single count. The rearrangement links TRBV27 to TRBJ2-5, with TRBD1 matching over 7 bases. CDR3 length: 14 amino acids. Germline V gene data show CDR1 as MNHEY and CDR2 as SMNVEV (reference sequence). Trimming at V came to 2 bases and at J to 2 bases, leaving 2 bases not matched to a gene. Written as DNA, the CDR3 is TGTGCCAGCAGTTTACAGGACAGGCAAGAGACCCAGTACTTC. Translated, it gives CASSLQDRQETQYF.

This rearrangement joins TRBV7-8 to TRBJ2-5; D call uncertain. The germline V gene encodes CDR1 SGHVS and CDR2 FQNEAQ. V lost 1 base and J lost 7, with 7 bases in between. The CDR3 has 12 amino acids. This CDR3 reads CASSLDLATQYF. The DNA for the CDR3 is TGTGCCAGCAGCTTAGACTTGGCGACCCAGTACTTC.

The V and J genes are TRBV9 and TRBJ2-7; 7 positions agree with TRBD2. CDR3 length equals 10 residues. CDR1 and CDR2 from the germline V gene are SGDLS and YYNGEE. Trimming cost V 10 bases and J 9 bases; bases outside gene matches: 7. CDR3 DNA sequence: TGTGCCGGGAGGGGTTATCTGCAGTACTTC. Encoded protein: CAGRGYLQYF.

V is TRBV7-9 and J is TRBJ1-6, with D possibly being TRBD1 (5 bases). Germline CDR1 and CDR2: SEHNR and FQNEAQ (reference sequence). This CDR3 region has 16 residues. Trimming left V 3 bases short and J 7 bases short, with 16 bases between. The chain's CDR3 is CASSLGVGLRNSPLHF. The CDR3, as DNA: TGTGCCAGCAGCTTGGGGGTTGGGCTACGGAATTCACCCCTCCACTTT.

This chain uses TRBV29-1 with TRBJ2-3; 10 bases fit TRBD2. Germline V gene data show CDR1 as SQVTM and CDR2 as ANQGSEA. Trimming took 7 bases from V and 1 from J; bases not matched to a gene: 5. The CDR3 length is 14 residues. CDR3 protein: CSADGTSGTDTQYF. For the CDR3, the DNA is TGCAGCGCTGACGGGACTAGCGGCACAGATACGCAGTATTTT.